These 18 T cell receptor beta chains came from one sample sequenced in a study of response to subunit inactivated influenza vaccine. TCRdb called the RT-PCR reads again in MiXCR, with one record for every CDR3 protein. The top ten hold around 10% of the sample, which has about 650,000 distinct CDR3 sequences, less than 20% seen once. The specimen comprised PBMCs from blood, sampled about 13 days after vaccination. These TCRs come from a man aged 50-60 years who received an inactivated influenza vaccine.

The CDR3 DNA reads TGTGCCAGCAGACGCGGGACGTCCGCCGGAGATACGCAGTATTTT. Its translation is CASRRGTSAGDTQYF. V is TRBV28 and J is TRBJ2-3, with D tentatively TRBD2 (6 bases). Trimming stripped 6 bases from V and 5 bases from J, with 18 bases between. The CDR3 runs 15 residues. Germline V gives CDR1 MDHEN, CDR2 SYDVKM.

This clonotype has ten or more counts. The rearrangement links TRBV29-1 to TRBJ2-2; TRBD1 or TRBD2 may be the D gene (5 bases each). CDR3 length: 13 amino acids. CDR1 SQVTM and CDR2 ANQGSEA come from the germline V gene. Trimming shortened V by 3 bases and J by 4 bases, and 9 bases separated the two germline ends. CDR3 residues: CSVDRAGTGELFF. CDR3 nucleotide sequence: TGCAGCGTTGACAGGGCGGGCACCGGGGAGCTGTTTTTT.

This clonotype was recorded at least ten times. The J gene is TRBJ2-1, the V gene TRBV29-1; D possibly corresponds to TRBD2 (6 bases). V was shortened by 6 bases and J by 4 bases, with 13 bases between the two germline ends. The CDR3 loop spans 13 amino acids. CDR1 and CDR2 (germline): SQVTM, ANQGSEA. The CDR3 region is CSVGGGGYNEQFF. In DNA form, the CDR3 reads TGCAGCGTGGGTGGGGGAGGTTACAATGAGCAGTTCTTC.

This clonotype was detected only a few times. V usage is TRBV11-2 and J usage is TRBJ2-7; D unresolved. The CDR3 runs 13 residues. CDR1 is SGHAT, CDR2 FQNNGV, per germline. Trimming took 4 bases from V and 3 from J, leaving 10 bases between them. CDR3 in DNA: TGTGCCAGCAGCTACACAGAGTACTACGAGCAGTACTTC. This sequence encodes CASSYTEYYEQYF. Drawing the rest from reference TRBV11-2 and TRBJ2-7, the complete variable domain is EAGVAQSPRYKIIEKRQSVAFWCNPISGHATLYWYQQILGQGPKLLIQFQNNGVVDDSQLPKDRFSAERLKGVDSTLKIQPAKLEDSAVYLCASSYTEYYEQYFGPGTRLTVT.

The chain joins TRBV7-2 to TRBJ2-7; the match to TRBD1 covers 9 bases. Germline CDR1 reads SGHTA; CDR2 reads FQGNSA. This CDR3 contains 16 residues. The trim removed 5 bases at V and 0 bases at J, leaving 8 bases unmatched. This chain's CDR3 is CASSLTGTGNSYEQYF. CDR3 bases: TGTGCCAGCAGCCTAACCGGGACAGGGAACTCCTACGAGCAGTACTTC.

The chain links TRBV20-1 to TRBJ1-2; possibly TRBD1 for D (6 bases). Germline loops: CDR1 DFQATT, CDR2 SNEGSKA (reference sequence). CDR3 length equals 14 residues. Deletions cut 5 bases from V and 7 bases from J, with 20 bases between. For the CDR3, the DNA is TGCAGTGCTCCTCGGACAGCGATGAAACCTGGCTACACCTTC. As protein: CSAPRTAMKPGYTF.

The V call is TRBV7-3, the J call TRBJ2-1; D uncertain. V was trimmed by 2 bases and J by 3 bases, leaving 14 bases between them. CDR1 and CDR2 from the germline V gene are SGHTA and FQGTGA. CDR3 length: 16 amino acids. This CDR3 is CASSLYPVANYNEQFF. In nucleotides, the CDR3 is TGTGCCAGCAGCTTATATCCAGTCGCGAACTACAATGAGCAGTTCTTC.

The V and J genes are TRBV11-2 and TRBJ2-1, with 8 bases identical to TRBD2. The CDR3 has 15 residues. Germline CDR1 SGHAT, CDR2 FQNNGV. J gave up 7 bases and V 1 base, and 6 bases lay outside the gene matches. Here the CDR3 DNA reads TGTGCCAGCAGCTTAGCGGGAGGGCCGATGAATGAGCAGTTCTTC. This translates into CASSLAGGPMNEQFF.

The V call is TRBV29-1, the J call TRBJ2-1; D possibly uses TRBD1 or TRBD2 (5 bases each). V lost 4 bases and J lost 7, with 14 bases in between. Germline V CDR1 and CDR2: SQVTM, ANQGSEA. This CDR3 region has 13 residues. The CDR3 nucleotides are TGCAGCGTTGGGGGACGTCAGAGGAATGAGCAGTTCTTC. Translation gives CSVGGRQRNEQFF.

This clonotype was picked up a small number of times. The rearrangement uses TRBV20-1 and TRBJ2-3; 13 nucleotides agree with TRBD2. The CDR3 spans 14 residues. The germline gives CDR1 DFQATT, CDR2 SNEGSKA (reference sequence). J lost 9 bases, V lost 6 bases, and 9 bases had no gene match. CDR3 sequence (DNA): TGCAGTGCGCCGACTAGCGGGAGGCCCGAAACGCAGTATTTT. Amino acid sequence: CSAPTSGRPETQYF.

This rearrangement joins TRBV20-1 to TRBJ2-5; 7 positions match TRBD2. Germline V gene sequence: CDR1 DFQATT, CDR2 SNEGSKA (reference sequence). There are 14 residues in the CDR3. Losses at the gene ends were 0 bases for V and 7 bases for J; bases not matched to a gene: 8. CDR3 sequence: CSAREASGGGTQYF. In nucleotides, the CDR3 is TGCAGTGCTAGAGAAGCTAGCGGCGGGGGGACCCAGTACTTC.

This clonotype has more than one count but fewer than ten. This chain joins TRBV7-2 and TRBJ2-7; 9 positions match TRBD2. Germline assignment: CDR1 SGHTA and CDR2 FQGNSA. With 1 base clipped from V and 6 bases from J, the junction kept 10 bases outside the gene matches. The CDR3 extends over 16 amino acids. The CDR3 DNA sequence: TGTGCCAGCAGCTTAGATTTGGGTAGCGGGAGTGGCGAGCAGTACTTC. Residues: CASSLDLGSGSGEQYF.

This clonotype was counted only a few times. The chain combines TRBV6-1 with TRBJ2-3, with 7 bases aligning to TRBD2. This CDR3 region has 15 residues. V trimming: 5 bases; J trimming: 2 bases; junction bases outside the gene matches: 7. CDR1 and CDR2 (germline): MNHNS, SASEGT. CDR3 amino acids: CASSPWLADTDTQYF. DNA for the CDR3: TGTGCCAGCAGTCCCTGGCTAGCGGACACAGATACGCAGTATTTT.

This clonotype has more than one count but fewer than ten. The chain has TRBV28 and TRBJ2-7; possibly TRBD1 for D (5 bases). V lost 5 bases, J lost 3 bases, and 8 bases lay in between. The germline V gene has CDR1 MDHEN and CDR2 SYDVKM. This CDR3 is 12 amino acids long. DNA of the CDR3: TGTGCCAGCAGTGTCCAGGGCTACGAGCAGTACTTC. Its protein is CASSVQGYEQYF. The whole variable domain, filled in from reference TRBV28 and TRBJ2-7, reads DVKVTQSSRYLVKRTGEKVFLECVQDMDHENMFWYRQDPGLGLRLIYFSYDVKMKEKGDIPEGYSVSREKKERFSLILESASTNQTSMYLCASSVQGYEQYFGPGTRLTVT.

This clonotype was observed a few times. J is TRBJ2-7 and V is TRBV3-1; D gene unclear. This CDR3 spans 14 amino acids. The germline V gene has CDR1 LGHDT and CDR2 YNNKEL (reference sequence). V lost 0 bases and J 6 bases, leaving 12 bases between the germline ends. The CDR3 protein is CASSQDRLVGEQYF. The CDR3 DNA reads as TGTGCCAGCAGCCAAGACAGGCTAGTCGGCGAGCAGTACTTC.

This clonotype was seen a handful of times. This chain connects TRBV6-5 to TRBJ2-2; tentatively, D is TRBD1 (5 bases). The CDR3 totals 16 residues. V lost 1 base and J lost 6, with 15 bases in between. The germline V gene has CDR1 MNHEY and CDR2 SVGAGI. The CDR3 sequence is CASSYLIRAQPGELFF. The CDR3 DNA reads TGTGCCAGCAGTTACTTAATCAGGGCCCAACCCGGGGAGCTGTTTTTT.

This clonotype occurred a few times. The gene calls are TRBV6-5 and TRBJ1-2; D is unclear. V shed 4 bases and J shed 2 bases, with 20 bases lying between them. Germline CDR1 reads MNHEY; CDR2 reads SVGAGI. There are 17 residues in the CDR3. CDR3 in amino acids: CASSSSRGFGGNYGYTF. In DNA form, the CDR3 reads TGTGCCAGCAGTTCCTCCCGGGGATTCGGCGGGAACTATGGCTACACCTTC.

This clonotype came up a few times. The chain combines TRBV12-3 or TRBV12-4 with TRBJ1-2; TRBD1 matches 9 bases. The CDR3 loop spans 15 amino acids. The V and J ends lost 4 bases and 1 base, in that order; junction bases with no gene match: 4. For the CDR3, the DNA is TGTGCCAGCAGTTCCCGGGACAGGGATAACTATGGCTACACCTTC. Translation gives CASSSRDRDNYGYTF.